This T cell receptor (beta chain) emerged from a study of blood T cell repertoires in COVID-19. Overall study: The origin of the acute and convalescent COVID-19 samples was the United States, Italy and Spain.

The CDR3 is 12 residues long. In germline, CDR1 is MNHEY, CDR2 SVGEGT. The V gene lost 2 bases and the J gene lost 6 bases, with 8 bases spanning the gap. The assay was immunoSEQ multiplex PCR, and TCRdb's table has in-frame clones only and misses some. The sample holds approximately 250,000 clones, 80% to 95% seen once. The sequencing input was PBMCs or T cells enriched from blood (not recorded which). The gene calls are TRBV6-2 or TRBV6-3 and TRBJ2-7; D call uncertain. The TCR sequence derives from a man in his forties who had been exposed to COVID-19. This CDR3 reads CASSYALREQYF. In DNA, the CDR3 is TGTGCCAGCAGTTACGCGCTTCGCGAGCAGTACTTC.